This TCR beta chain emerged from a study of Graves' ophthalmopathy and Graves' hyperthyroidism. Across the study: Hyperthyroidism qualified as stable when ophthalmopathy did not develop within 18 months of follow-up.

At least ten counts were recorded for this clonotype. Its specificity is unknown. Trimming cost V 5 bases and J 10 bases; bases outside gene matches: 10. The CDR3 length is 13 residues. Germline loops: CDR1 SGHTA, CDR2 FQGNSA. Orbital computed tomography, together with clinical symptoms, serum thyroxine, TRAb and thyroid ultrasound, was used for diagnosis. Amplified material comprised TCR beta CDR3 regions derived from RNA transcripts. First-round RT-PCR employed HTBI primers, with a second-round multiplex PCR after it. TCRdb re-called the multiplex PCR reads through MiXCR, storing one row per CDR3 protein. The sample lists 900,000 to 1,200,000 distinct CDR3 sequences; around a third were seen once. Study results and caveats: The authors also found most expanded thyroid clonotypes above 0.001 frequency in blood.

Sequencing was done on a sample of peripheral blood or thyroid tissue (not recorded which). The sequence was obtained from an adult man with Graves' hyperthyroidism. The gene calls are TRBV7-2 and TRBJ1-2; the match to TRBD1 covers 7 bases. The CDR3 reads CASSPRQGELYTF. The CDR3, as DNA: TGTGCCAGCAGCCCACGACAGGGAGAACTCTACACCTTC. Variable domain in full (rest from reference TRBV7-2 and TRBJ1-2): GAGVSQSPSNKVTEKGKDVELRCDPISGHTALYWYRQSLGQGLEFLIYFQGNSAPDKSGLPSDRFSAERTGGSVSTLTIQRTQQEDSAVYLCASSPRQGELYTFGSGTRLTVV.